This T cell receptor beta chain appears in the sequencing data of a study of cytomegalovirus exposure and HLA in healthy donors. Germline V CDR1 and CDR2: SGDLS, YYNGEE. The CDR3 consists of 14 residues. The V and J ends lost 3 bases and 3 bases respectively, with 13 bases between them. Among the 120 subjects of the validation cohort, separate from the 666-subject first cohort, were the donors. TCRdb's copy holds only in-frame clones and misses some; the assay was immunoSEQ multiplex PCR. Of 250,000 or so clones listed, approximately 84% are singletons. Material for sequencing was PBMCs. The gene calls are TRBV9 and TRBJ2-7; weak D call: TRBD2 (5 bases). The source is a man younger than 35 in good health and CMV-seropositive. The CDR3 sequence: CASSGSGTFYEQYF. CDR3 nucleotide sequence: TGTGCCAGCAGCGGGAGCGGAACCTTCTACGAGCAGTACTTC.